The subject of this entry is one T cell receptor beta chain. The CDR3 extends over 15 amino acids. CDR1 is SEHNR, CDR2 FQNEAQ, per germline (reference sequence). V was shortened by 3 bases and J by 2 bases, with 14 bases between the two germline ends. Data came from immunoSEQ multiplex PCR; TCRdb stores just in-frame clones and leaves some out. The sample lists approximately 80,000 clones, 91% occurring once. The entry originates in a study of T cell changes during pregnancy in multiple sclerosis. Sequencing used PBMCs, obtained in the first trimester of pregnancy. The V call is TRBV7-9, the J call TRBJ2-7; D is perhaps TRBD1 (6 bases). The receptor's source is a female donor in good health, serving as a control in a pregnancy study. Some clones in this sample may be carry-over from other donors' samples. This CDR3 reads CASSFKGQGTYEQYF. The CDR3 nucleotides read TGTGCCAGCAGCTTTAAGGGCCAGGGGACCTACGAGCAGTACTTC.